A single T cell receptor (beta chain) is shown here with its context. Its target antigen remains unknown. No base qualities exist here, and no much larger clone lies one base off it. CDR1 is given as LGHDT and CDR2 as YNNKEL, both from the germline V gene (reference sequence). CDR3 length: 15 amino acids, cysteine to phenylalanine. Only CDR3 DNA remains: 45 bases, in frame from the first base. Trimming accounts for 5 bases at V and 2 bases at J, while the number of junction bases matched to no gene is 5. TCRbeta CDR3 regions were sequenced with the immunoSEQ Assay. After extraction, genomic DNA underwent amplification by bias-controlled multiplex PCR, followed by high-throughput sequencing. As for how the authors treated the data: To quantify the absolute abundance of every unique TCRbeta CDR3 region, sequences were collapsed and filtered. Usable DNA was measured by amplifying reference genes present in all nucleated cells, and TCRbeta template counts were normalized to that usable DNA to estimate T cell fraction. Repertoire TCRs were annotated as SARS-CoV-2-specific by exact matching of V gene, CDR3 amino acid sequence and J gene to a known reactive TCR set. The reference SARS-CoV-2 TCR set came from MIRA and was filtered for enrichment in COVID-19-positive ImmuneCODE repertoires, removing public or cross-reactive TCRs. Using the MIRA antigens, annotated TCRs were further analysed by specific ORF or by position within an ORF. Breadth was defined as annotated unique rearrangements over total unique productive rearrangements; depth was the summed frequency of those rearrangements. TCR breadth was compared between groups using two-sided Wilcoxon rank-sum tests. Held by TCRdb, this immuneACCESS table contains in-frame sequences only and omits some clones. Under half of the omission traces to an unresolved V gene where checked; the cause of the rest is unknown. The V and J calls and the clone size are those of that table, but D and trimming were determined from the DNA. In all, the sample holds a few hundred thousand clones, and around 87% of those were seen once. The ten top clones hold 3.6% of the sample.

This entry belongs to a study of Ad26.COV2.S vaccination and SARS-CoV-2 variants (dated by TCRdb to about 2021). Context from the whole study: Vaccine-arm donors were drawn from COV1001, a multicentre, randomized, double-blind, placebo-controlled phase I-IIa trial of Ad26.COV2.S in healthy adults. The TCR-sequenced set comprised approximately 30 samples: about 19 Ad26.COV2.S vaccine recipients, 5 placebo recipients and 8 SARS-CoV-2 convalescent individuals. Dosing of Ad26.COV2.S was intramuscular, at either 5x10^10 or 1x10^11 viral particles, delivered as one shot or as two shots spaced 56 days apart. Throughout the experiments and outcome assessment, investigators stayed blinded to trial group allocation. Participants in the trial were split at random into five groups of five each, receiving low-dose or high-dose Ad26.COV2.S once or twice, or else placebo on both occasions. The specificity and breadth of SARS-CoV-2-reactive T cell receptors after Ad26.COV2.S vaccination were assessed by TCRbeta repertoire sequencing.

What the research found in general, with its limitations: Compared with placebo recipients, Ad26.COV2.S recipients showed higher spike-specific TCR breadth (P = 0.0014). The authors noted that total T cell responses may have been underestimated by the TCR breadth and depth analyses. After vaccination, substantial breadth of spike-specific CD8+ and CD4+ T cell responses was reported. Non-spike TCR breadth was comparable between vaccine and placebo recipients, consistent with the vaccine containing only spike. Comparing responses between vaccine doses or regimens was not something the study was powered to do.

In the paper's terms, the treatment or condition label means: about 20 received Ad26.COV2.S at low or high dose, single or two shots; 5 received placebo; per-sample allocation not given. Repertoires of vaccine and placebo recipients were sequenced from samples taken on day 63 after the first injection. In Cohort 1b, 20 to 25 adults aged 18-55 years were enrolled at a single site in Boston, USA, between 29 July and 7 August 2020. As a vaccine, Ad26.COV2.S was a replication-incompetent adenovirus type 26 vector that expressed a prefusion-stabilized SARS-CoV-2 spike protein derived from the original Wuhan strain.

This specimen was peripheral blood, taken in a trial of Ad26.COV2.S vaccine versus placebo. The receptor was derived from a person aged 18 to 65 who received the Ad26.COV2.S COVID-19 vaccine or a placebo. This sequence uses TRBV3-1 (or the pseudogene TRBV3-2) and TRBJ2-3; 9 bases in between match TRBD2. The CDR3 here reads CASSETSGYTDTQYF. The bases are TGTGCCAGCAGCGAGACTAGCGGATACACAGATACGCAGTATTTT.